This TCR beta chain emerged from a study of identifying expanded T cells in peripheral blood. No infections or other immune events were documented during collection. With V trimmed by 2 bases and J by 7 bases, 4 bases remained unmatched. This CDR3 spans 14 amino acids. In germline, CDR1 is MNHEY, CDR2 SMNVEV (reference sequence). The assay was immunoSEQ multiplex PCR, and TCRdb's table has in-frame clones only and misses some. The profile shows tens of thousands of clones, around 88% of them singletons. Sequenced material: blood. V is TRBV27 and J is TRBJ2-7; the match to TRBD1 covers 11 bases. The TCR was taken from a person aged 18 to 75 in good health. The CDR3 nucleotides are TGTGCCAGCAGTTTAGGGACAGGGGGTAAAGAGCAGTACTTC. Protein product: CASSLGTGGKEQYF.